This TCR beta chain is from a study of post-analysis software for immune sequencing data. Broader study findings: F measure grouped same-batch samples tightly together. In patients, TRBV5-6, TRBV5-1 and TRBV20-1 belonged to 4 or 5 TRBV segments found more frequently than in controls. For normalized Chao1 diversity, multiple sclerosis patients scored significantly lower than controls did.

Note on this clonotype: No antigen is known for it.

V lost 1 base to trimming and J lost 13 bases, with 16 bases between them. This CDR3 contains 13 residues. CDR1 is SGHTA and CDR2 is FQGNSA in the germline V gene. The TCR beta cDNA libraries carried unique molecular identifiers. Starting from about 0.98 to 11 million T cells, the study yielded about 500,000 cDNA molecules. TCRdb passed the PCR reads through MiXCR, listing each CDR3 protein once. The sample contains hundreds of thousands of distinct CDR3 sequences, roughly 27% of which appear only once. The rearrangement links TRBV7-2 to TRBJ2-5; either TRBD1 or TRBD2 may fit D (5 bases each). The receptor comes from a girl aged 5-17 years with multiple sclerosis. Sequences were obtained from blood. CDR3 region: CASSLVAGSPRYF. Written as DNA, the CDR3 is TGTGCCAGCAGCTTAGTTGCAGGGAGCCCGAGGTACTTC.